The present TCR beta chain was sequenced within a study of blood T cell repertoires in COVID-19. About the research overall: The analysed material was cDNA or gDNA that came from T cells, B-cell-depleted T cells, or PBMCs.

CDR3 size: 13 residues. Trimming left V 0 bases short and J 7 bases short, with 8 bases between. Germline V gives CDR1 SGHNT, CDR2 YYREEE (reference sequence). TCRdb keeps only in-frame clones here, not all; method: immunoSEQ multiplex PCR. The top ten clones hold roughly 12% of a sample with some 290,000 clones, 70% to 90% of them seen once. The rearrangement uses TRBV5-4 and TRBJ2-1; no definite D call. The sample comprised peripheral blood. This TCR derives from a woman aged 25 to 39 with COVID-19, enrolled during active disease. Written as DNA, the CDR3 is TGTGCCAGCAGCTTGGGAGTTTCGAATGAGCAGTTCTTC. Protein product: CASSLGVSNEQFF.